Listed below are T cell receptor beta chains from one sample, sequenced in a study of blood T cell repertoires in COVID-19. The table came from immunoSEQ multiplex PCR; TCRdb's copy has only in-frame clones and leaves some out. This table holds around 130,000 clones, 77% found once. Sequencing was done on a sample of peripheral blood. The receptors originated from a human donor in a cohort sampled during active COVID-19. Each CDR3 is given without its conserved first and last residue.

j_gene | v_gene | CDR3aa
TRBJ1-2 | TRBV4-1 | ASSQRGGQGRYGYT
TRBJ2-5 | TRBV18 | ASSGDRSGETQY
TRBJ2-7 | TRBV7-2 | ASSLSGHEQY
TRBJ2-7 | TRBV16 | ASSLGADSYEQY
TRBJ2-7 | TRBV28 | ASKKRDFYEQY
TRBJ2-7 | TRBV20-1 | SASPSYEQY
TRBJ1-2 | TRBV4-1 | ATSGEGGLDGYT
TRBJ2-7 | TRBV6-1 | ASSEPRDRSNEQY
TRBJ2-7 | TRBV5-4 | ASSQDSSYEQY
TRBJ2-6 | TRBV7-9 | ASSLVLGANVLT
TRBJ2-7 | TRBV2 | ASKPPGLAGEGEQY
TRBJ1-1 | TRBV18 | ASSPRGLNTEAF
TRBJ2-5 | TRBV7-9 | ASSASGGRGGETQY
TRBJ2-7 | TRBV10-3 | AIRGTGGYEQY
TRBJ2-7 | TRBV28 | AVGRHYEQY
TRBJ2-7 | TRBV5-1 | ASSTYRDRYEQY
TRBJ1-5 | TRBV6-5 | ASSRTTGNQPQH
TRBJ1-2 | TRBV2 | AGHPDEGGSEIYGYT
TRBJ2-7 | TRBV5-1 | ASSLQSPDEQY
TRBJ2-7 | TRBV5-4 | ASSFGGYEQY
TRBJ1-5 | TRBV19 | ASTATGKSNQPQH
TRBJ2-7 | TRBV27 | ASSFSGTGSYEQY
TRBJ1-1 | TRBV9 | ASSADRGIGTEAF
TRBJ1-5 | TRBV12-3/TRBV12-4 | ASSRQVNQPQH
TRBJ2-7 | TRBV11-2 | ASSWGQGLTYEQY
TRBJ1-5 | TRBV19 | ASSMGTASNQPQH
TRBJ2-1 | TRBV7-2 | ASSFLDRANEQF
TRBJ2-2 | TRBV28 | ASSLREQGELF
TRBJ1-5 | TRBV19 | ASSIGQQPQH
TRBJ1-5 | TRBV18 | ASSPDRGVSSQH
TRBJ2-5 | TRBV2 | ASNGEGLAVLGQETQY
TRBJ1-2 | TRBV29-1 | SVDGGETNYGYT
TRBJ2-1 | TRBV3-1/TRBV3-2 | ASSPQASGGARNEQF
TRBJ2-7 | TRBV4-1 | ASSQPGEYEQY
TRBJ1-6 | TRBV5-6 | ASSLAGQINSPLH
TRBJ2-1 | TRBV15 | ATSRVGGTSGMNNEQF
TRBJ2-7 | TRBV6-5 | ASSYRIDSTYEQY
TRBJ1-1 | TRBV5-1 | ASRLETAIPEAF
TRBJ1-1 | TRBV6-5 | ASSLDRGWNTEAF
TRBJ1-6 | TRBV27 | ASRDSNSPLH
TRBJ1-1 | TRBV19 | ASSDSNTEAF
TRBJ2-7 | TRBV5-1 | ASSLVTASYEQY
TRBJ2-7 | TRBV7-9 | ASSPSGTGEQY
TRBJ1-4 | TRBV19 | ASSIQGGTNEKLF
TRBJ2-7 | TRBV27 | ASSPAVLDLSYEQY
TRBJ2-7 | TRBV4-1 | ASSQFNRGKGEQY
TRBJ2-7 | TRBV23-1 | ASSQSDRGIYEQY
TRBJ1-4 | TRBV6-1 | ASSEAGRHTNLWGEKLF